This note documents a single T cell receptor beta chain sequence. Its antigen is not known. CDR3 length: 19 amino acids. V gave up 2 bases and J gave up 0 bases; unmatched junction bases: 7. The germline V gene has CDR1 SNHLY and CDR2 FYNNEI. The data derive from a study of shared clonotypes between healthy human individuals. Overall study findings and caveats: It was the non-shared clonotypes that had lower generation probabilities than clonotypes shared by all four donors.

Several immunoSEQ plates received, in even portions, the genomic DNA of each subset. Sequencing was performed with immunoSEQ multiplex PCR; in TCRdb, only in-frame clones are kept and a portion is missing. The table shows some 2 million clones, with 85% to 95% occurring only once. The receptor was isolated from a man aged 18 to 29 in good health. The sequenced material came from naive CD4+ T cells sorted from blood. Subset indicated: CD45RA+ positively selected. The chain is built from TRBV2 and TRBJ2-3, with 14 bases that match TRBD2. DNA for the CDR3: TGTGCCAGCAGTGAAAGGCGGACTAGCGGGGGGACTAGCACAGATACGCAGTATTTT. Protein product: CASSERRTSGGTSTDTQYF.